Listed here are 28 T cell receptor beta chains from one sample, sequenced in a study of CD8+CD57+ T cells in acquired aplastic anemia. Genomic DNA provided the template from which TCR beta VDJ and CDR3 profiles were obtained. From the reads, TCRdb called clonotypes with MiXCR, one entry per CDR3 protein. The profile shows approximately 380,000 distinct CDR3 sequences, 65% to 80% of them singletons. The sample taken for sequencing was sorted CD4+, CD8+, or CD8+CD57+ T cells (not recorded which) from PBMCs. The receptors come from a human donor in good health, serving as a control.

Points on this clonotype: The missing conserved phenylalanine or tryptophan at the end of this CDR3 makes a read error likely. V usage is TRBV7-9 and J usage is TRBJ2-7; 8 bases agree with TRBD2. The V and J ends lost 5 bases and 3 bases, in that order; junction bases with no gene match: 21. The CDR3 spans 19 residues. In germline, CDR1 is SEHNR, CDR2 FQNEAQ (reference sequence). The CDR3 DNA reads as TGTGCCAGCAGCCAAGAAACCCGGGGGGGAGGAGGTGATTACTACGAGCAGTACTCC. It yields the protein CASSQETRGGGGDYYEQYS.

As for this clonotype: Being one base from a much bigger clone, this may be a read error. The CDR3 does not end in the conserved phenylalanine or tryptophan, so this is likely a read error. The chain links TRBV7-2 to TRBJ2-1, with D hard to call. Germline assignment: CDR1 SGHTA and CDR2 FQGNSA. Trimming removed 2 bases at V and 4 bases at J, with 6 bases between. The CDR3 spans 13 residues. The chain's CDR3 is CASSLQAYNEQFL. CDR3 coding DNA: TGTGCCAGCAGCTTACAGGCTTACAATGAGCAGTTCCTC.

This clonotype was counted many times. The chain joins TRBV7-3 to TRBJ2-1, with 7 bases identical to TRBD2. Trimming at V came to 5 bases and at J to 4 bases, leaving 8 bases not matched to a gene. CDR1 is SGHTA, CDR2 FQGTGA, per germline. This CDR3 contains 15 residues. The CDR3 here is CASSPTWRGYNEQFF. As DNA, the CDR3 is TGTGCCAGCAGCCCTACTTGGCGGGGGTACAATGAGCAGTTCTTC.

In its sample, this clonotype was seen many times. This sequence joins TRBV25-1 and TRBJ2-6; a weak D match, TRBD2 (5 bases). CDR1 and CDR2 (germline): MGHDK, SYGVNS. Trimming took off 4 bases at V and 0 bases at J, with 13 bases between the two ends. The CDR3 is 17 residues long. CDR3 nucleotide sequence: TGTGCCAGCAGTGTTACTTCCGGGGTCTCTGGGGCCAACGTCCTGACTTTC. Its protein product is CASSVTSGVSGANVLTF.

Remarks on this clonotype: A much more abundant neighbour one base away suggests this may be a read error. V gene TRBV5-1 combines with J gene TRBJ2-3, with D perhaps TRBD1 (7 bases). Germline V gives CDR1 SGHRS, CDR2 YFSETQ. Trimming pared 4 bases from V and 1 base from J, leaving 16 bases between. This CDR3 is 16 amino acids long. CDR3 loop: CASSTVGGTGTDTQYF. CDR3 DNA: TGCGCCAGCAGCACGGTGGGCGGGACAGGCACAGATACGCAGTATTTT. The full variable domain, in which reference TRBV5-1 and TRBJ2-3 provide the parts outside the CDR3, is KAGVTQTPRYLIKTRGQQVTLSCSPISGHRSVSWYQQTPGQGLQFLFEYFSETQRNKGNFPGRFSGRQFSNSRSEMNVSTLELGDSALYLCASSTVGGTGTDTQYFGPGTRLTVL.

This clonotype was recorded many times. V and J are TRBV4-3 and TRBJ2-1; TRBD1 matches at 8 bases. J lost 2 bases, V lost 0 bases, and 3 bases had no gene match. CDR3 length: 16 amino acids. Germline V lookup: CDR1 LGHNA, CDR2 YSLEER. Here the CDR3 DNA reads TGCGCCAGCAGCCAAGATATACAGGGGGCCTACAATGAGCAGTTCTTC. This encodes CASSQDIQGAYNEQFF.

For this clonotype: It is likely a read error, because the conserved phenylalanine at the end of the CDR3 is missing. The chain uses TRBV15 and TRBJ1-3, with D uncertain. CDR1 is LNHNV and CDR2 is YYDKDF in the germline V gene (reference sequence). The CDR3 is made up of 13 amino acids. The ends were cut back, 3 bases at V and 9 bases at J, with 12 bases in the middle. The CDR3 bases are TGTGCCACCAGCAGCGCGACGGAAGCCACCATATATTTG. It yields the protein CATSSATEATIYL.

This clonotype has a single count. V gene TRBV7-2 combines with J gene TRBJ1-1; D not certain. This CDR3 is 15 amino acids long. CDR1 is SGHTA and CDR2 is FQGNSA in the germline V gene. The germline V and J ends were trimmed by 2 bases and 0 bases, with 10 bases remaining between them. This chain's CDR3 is CASSLRPVMNTEAFF. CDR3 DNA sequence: TGTGCCAGCAGCTTACGGCCCGTTATGAACACTGAAGCTTTCTTT. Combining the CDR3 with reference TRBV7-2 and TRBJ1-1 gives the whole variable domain GAGVSQSPSNKVTEKGKDVELRCDPISGHTALYWYRQSLGQGLEFLIYFQGNSAPDKSGLPSDRFSAERTGGSVSTLTIQRTQQEDSAVYLCASSLRPVMNTEAFFGQGTRLTVV.

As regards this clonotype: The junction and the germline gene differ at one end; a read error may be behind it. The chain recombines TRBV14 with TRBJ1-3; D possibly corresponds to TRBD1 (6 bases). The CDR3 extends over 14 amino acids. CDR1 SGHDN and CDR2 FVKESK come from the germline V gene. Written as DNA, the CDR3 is TGTGCCAGCAGCCTAGGTGAGACAGGCAGTTCACTCCATTTT. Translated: CASSLGETGSSLHF. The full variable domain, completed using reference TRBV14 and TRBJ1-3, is EAGVTQFPSHSVIEKGQTVTLRCDPISGHDNLYWYRRVMGKEIKFLLHFVKESKQDESGMPNNRFLAERTGGTYSTLKVQPAELEDSGVYFCASSLGETGSSLHFGEGSWLTVV.

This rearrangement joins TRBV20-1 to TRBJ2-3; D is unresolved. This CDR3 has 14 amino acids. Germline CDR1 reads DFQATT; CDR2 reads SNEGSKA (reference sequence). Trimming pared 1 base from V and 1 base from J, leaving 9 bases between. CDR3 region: CSARAVRGTDTQYF. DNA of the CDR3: TGCAGTGCTAGAGCCGTGAGAGGCACAGATACGCAGTATTTT.

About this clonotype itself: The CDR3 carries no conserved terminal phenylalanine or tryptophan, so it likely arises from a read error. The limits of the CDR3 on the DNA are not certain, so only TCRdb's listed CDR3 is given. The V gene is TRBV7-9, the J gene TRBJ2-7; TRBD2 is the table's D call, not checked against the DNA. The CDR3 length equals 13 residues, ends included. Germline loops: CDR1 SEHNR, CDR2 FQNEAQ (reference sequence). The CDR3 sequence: CASSEPLAGGRET.

DNA for the CDR3: TGTGCCAGCAGTTCCGGGACAGGGAGCCAGCCCCAGCATTTT. Encoded protein: CASSSGTGSQPQHF. The chain uses TRBV12-3 or TRBV12-4 and TRBJ1-5; 9 bases are a match to TRBD1. The CDR3 extends over 14 amino acids. V shed 4 bases, J shed 7 bases, and the junction held 5 bases outside the gene matches.

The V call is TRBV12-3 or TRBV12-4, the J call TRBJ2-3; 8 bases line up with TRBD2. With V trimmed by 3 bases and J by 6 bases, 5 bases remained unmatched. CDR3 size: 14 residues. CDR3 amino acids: CASSFGGDMDTQYF. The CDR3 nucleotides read TGTGCCAGCAGTTTCGGGGGGGACATGGATACGCAGTATTTT.

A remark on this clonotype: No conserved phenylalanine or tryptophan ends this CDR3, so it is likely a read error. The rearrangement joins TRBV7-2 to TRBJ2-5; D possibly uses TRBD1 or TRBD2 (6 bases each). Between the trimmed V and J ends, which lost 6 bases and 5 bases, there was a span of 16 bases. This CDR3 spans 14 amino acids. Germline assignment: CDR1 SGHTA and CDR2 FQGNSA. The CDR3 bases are TGTGCCAGCAGGACGACAGGAGGGTCGGAGACCCAGTACCAC. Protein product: CASRTTGGSETQYH.

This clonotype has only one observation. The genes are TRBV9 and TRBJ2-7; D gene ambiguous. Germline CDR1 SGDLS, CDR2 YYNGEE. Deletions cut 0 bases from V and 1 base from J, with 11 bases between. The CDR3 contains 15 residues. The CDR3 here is CASSVDSTRSYEQYF. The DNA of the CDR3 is TGTGCCAGCAGCGTAGATTCAACGCGATCCTACGAGCAGTACTTC. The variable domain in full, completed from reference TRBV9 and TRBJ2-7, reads DSGVTQTPKHLITATGQRVTLRCSPRSGDLSVYWYQQSLDQGLQFLIQYYNGEERAKGNILERFSAQQFPDLHSELNLSSLELGDSALYFCASSVDSTRSYEQYFGPGTRLTVT.

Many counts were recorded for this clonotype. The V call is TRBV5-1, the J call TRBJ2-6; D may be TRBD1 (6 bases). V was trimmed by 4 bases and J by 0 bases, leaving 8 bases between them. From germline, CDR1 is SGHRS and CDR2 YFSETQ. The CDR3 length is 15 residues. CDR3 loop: CASSRTASGANVLTF. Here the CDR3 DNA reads TGCGCCAGCAGCCGGACAGCCTCTGGGGCCAACGTCCTGACTTTC.

The CDR3: CASSLYKNQPQHF. CDR3 in DNA: TGTGCCAGCAGCTTATACAAGAATCAGCCCCAGCATTTT. This chain connects TRBV12-3 or TRBV12-4 to TRBJ1-5; no firm D call. CDR3 length equals 13 residues. The germline V and J ends were trimmed by 6 bases and 4 bases, with 10 bases remaining between them.

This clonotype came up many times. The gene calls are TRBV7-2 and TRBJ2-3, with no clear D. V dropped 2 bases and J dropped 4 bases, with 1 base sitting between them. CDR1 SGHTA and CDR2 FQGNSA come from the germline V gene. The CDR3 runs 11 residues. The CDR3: CASSLPDTQYF. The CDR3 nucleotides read TGTGCCAGCAGCTTACCAGATACGCAGTATTTT. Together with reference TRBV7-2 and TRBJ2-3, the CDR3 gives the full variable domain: GAGVSQSPSNKVTEKGKDVELRCDPISGHTALYWYRQSLGQGLEFLIYFQGNSAPDKSGLPSDRFSAERTGGSVSTLTIQRTQQEDSAVYLCASSLPDTQYFGPGTRLTVL.

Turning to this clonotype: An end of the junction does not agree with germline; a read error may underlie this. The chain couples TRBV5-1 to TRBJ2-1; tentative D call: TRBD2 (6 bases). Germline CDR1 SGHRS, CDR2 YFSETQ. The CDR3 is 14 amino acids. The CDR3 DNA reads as TGTGCCAGCAGCTTAGTCGGGGGTGGTTATGAGCAGCTCTTC. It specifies CASSLVGGGYEQLF.

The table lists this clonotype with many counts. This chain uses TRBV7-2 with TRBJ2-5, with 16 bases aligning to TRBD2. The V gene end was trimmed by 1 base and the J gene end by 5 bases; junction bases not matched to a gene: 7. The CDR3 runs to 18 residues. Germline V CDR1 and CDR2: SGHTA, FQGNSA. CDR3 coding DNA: TGTGCCAGCAGCTTAGTGGGGACTAGCGGGGGGGCCGTGGAGACCCAGTACTTC. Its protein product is CASSLVGTSGGAVETQYF.

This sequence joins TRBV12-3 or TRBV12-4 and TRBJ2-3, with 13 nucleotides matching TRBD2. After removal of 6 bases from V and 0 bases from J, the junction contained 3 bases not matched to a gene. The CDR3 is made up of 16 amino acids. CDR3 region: CASSLTSGGSTDTQYF. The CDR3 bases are TGTGCCAGCAGCTTGACTAGCGGGGGGAGCACAGATACGCAGTATTTT.

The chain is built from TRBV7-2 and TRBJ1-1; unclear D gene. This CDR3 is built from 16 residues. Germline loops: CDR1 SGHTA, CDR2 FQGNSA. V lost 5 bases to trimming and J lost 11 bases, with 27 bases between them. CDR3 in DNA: TGTGCCAGCAGCCCAGTTCTCGGGAAAGAGAACCAGTACGCTTTCTTT. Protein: CASSPVLGKENQYAFF.

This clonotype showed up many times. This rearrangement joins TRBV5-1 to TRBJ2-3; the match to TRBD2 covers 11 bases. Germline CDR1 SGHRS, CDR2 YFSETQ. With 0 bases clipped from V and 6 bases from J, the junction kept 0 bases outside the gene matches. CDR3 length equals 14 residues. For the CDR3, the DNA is TGCGCCAGCAGCTTGGCTAGCGGGGGGGATACGCAGTATTTT. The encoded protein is CASSLASGGDTQYF.

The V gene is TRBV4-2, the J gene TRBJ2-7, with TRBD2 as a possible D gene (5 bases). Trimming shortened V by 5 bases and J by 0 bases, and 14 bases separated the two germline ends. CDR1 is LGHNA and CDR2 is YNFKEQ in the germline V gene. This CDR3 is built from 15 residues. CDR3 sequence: CASSLGSVPSYEQYF. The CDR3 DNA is TGTGCCAGCAGCTTAGGGAGCGTTCCCTCCTACGAGCAGTACTTC.

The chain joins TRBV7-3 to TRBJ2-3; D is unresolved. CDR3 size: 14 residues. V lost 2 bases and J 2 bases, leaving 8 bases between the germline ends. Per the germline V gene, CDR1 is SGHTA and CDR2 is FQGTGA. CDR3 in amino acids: CASSLFGTTDTQYF. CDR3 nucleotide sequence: TGTGCCAGCAGCTTATTCGGTACCACAGATACGCAGTATTTT.

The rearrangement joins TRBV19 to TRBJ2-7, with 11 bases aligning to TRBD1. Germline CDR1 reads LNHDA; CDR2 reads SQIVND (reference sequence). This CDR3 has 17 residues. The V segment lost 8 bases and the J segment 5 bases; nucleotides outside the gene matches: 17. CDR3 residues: CASSPRSGQGASHEQYF. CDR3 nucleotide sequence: TGTGCCAGTTCACCAAGATCCGGACAGGGGGCTAGCCACGAGCAGTACTTC.

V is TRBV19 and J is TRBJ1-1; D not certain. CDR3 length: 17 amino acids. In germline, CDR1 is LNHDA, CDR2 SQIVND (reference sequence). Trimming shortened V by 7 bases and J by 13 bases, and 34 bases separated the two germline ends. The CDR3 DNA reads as TGTGCCAGTATTTCTCGGTGGAGCTTCTACCCAGAAACTGAATGTTTCTTT. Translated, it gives CASISRWSFYPETECFF.

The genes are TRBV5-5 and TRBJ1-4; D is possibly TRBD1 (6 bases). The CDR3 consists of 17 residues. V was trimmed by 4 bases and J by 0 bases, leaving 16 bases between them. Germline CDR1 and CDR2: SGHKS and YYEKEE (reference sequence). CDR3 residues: CASSRTARPTTNEKLFF. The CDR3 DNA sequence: TGTGCCAGCAGCAGGACAGCACGTCCCACAACTAATGAAAAACTGTTTTTT.